These 27 T cell receptor beta chains were all obtained from the same sample, sequenced in a study of blood T cell repertoires in COVID-19. This table comes from immunoSEQ multiplex PCR, and its TCRdb copy is limited to in-frame clones, with some not included. The sample carries about 86,000 clones, roughly 80% recorded once. Material: peripheral blood. The receptors come from a man over 45 with acute or convalescent COVID-19.

This sequence joins TRBV14 and TRBJ2-7; D is unresolved. CDR1 SGHDN and CDR2 FVKESK come from the germline V gene. CDR3 length: 16 amino acids. V lost 3 bases to trimming and J lost 5 bases, with 20 bases between them. Written as DNA, the CDR3 is TGTGCCAGCAGCCAGCCCCGAGGAGTTGGAGAGCACGAGCAGTACTTC. This translates into CASSQPRGVGEHEQYF.

This chain joins TRBV7-2 and TRBJ2-1; TRBD2 aligns across 12 bases. The CDR3 sequence is 16 residues long. The J segment lost 8 bases and the V segment lost 5 bases, leaving 10 bases of the junction unmatched. CDR1 SGHTA and CDR2 FQGNSA come from the germline V gene. The CDR3 reads CASSPRTSGISYEQFF. CDR3 DNA: TGTGCCAGCAGCCCGCGGACTAGCGGGATTAGCTATGAGCAGTTCTTC.

On this clone itself: The germline gene is not matched at one end of the junction; a read error may be the cause. The DNA for the CDR3 is TGTGCCAGCAGTGAATATGACCCCAGGGGGCTTCTCTTC. Translating gives CASSEYDPRGLLF. V gene TRBV25-1 combines with J gene TRBJ1-2; 8 nucleotides align to TRBD1. The CDR3 sequence is 13 residues long. CDR1 and CDR2 from the germline V gene are MGHDK and SYGVNS.

The gene calls are TRBV19 and TRBJ1-2; no definite D call. The CDR3 has 16 residues. Trimming took 5 bases from V and 4 from J, leaving 20 bases between them. Germline lookup yields CDR1 LNHDA and CDR2 SQIVND (reference sequence). The CDR3 is CASSATARIRGYGYTF. The DNA for the CDR3 is TGTGCCAGTAGTGCCACGGCTCGGATCCGAGGCTATGGCTACACCTTC.

The chain links TRBV4-3 to TRBJ2-3; possible D gene TRBD1, 8 bases. This CDR3 is built from 16 residues. The germline gives CDR1 LGHNA, CDR2 YSLEER. V lost 4 bases and J lost 2, with 16 bases in between. CDR3 amino acids: CASSRGQGLNTDTQYF. DNA for the CDR3: TGCGCCAGCAGCCGAGGACAGGGACTAAACACAGATACGCAGTATTTT.

This CDR3 reads CASSLAVGDTQYF. The CDR3 nucleotides read TGTGCCAGCAGCTTGGCAGTTGGAGATACGCAGTATTTT. J is TRBJ2-3 and V is TRBV7-2, with unresolved D. The V gene's germline CDR1 is SGHTA and CDR2 FQGNSA. The CDR3 loop spans 13 amino acids. V lost 3 bases, J lost 5 bases, and 9 bases lay in between. The full variable domain, its missing parts supplied by reference TRBV7-2 and TRBJ2-3, is GAGVSQSPSNKVTEKGKDVELRCDPISGHTALYWYRQSLGQGLEFLIYFQGNSAPDKSGLPSDRFSAERTGGSVSTLTIQRTQQEDSAVYLCASSLAVGDTQYFGPGTRLTVL.

The chain carries TRBV6-5 and TRBJ2-1; 7 bases are a match to TRBD2. Germline V lookup: CDR1 MNHEY, CDR2 SVGAGI. V lost 7 bases to trimming and J lost 7 bases; unmatched junction nucleotides: 7. The CDR3 contains 13 residues. The CDR3 nucleotides are TGTGCCAGCAAAGTTCAGGGAGGGAATGAGCAGTTCTTC. Protein sequence: CASKVQGGNEQFF.

This clone was counted between two and nine times. The chain has TRBV3-1 (or the pseudogene TRBV3-2) and TRBJ1-1, with a weak D call TRBD1 (6 bases). V lost 4 bases, J lost 1 base, and 10 bases lay in between. Germline loops: CDR1 LGHDT, CDR2 YNNKEL (reference sequence). The CDR3 has 14 residues. For the CDR3, the DNA is TGTGCCAGCAGCCTAAGGGGGACGAACACTGAAGCTTTCTTT. Amino acids: CASSLRGTNTEAFF.

This clone has just a few counts. This chain links TRBV5-5 with TRBJ1-1; 7 bases align to TRBD1. Germline V CDR1 and CDR2: SGHKS, YYEKEE (reference sequence). CDR3 length: 14 amino acids. Trimming at V came to 4 bases and at J to 2 bases, leaving 5 bases not matched to a gene. CDR3 sequence (DNA): TGTGCCAGCAGCCTACAGGGGCCCAACACTGAAGCTTTCTTT. It yields the protein CASSLQGPNTEAFF.

Only one count was recorded for this clone. V usage is TRBV5-5 and J usage is TRBJ2-7; 8 nucleotides match TRBD1. CDR1 and CDR2 (germline): SGHKS, YYEKEE (reference sequence). CDR3 length: 14 residues. V gave up 0 bases and J gave up 4 bases; unmatched junction bases: 3. The CDR3 protein is CASSLGQGKYEQYF. CDR3 nucleotide sequence: TGTGCCAGCAGCTTGGGACAGGGGAAGTACGAGCAGTACTTC. The full variable domain, with the rest looked up from reference TRBV5-5 and TRBJ2-7, is DAGVTQSPTHLIKTRGQQVTLRCSPISGHKSVSWYQQVLGQGPQFIFQYYEKEERGRGNFPDRFSARQFPNYSSELNVNALLLGDSALYLCASSLGQGKYEQYFGPGTRLTVT.

This chain joins TRBV6-2 or TRBV6-3 and TRBJ2-3; no reliable D call. Between the trimmed V and J ends, which lost 0 bases and 1 base, there was a span of 8 bases. This CDR3 is built from 15 residues. Germline V CDR1 and CDR2: MNHEY, SVGEGT. CDR3 nucleotide sequence: TGTGCCAGCAGTTACTCGGCGGTGGGCACAGATACGCAGTATTTT. This encodes CASSYSAVGTDTQYF.

This clone was observed once. V is TRBV27 and J is TRBJ1-4, with D perhaps matching TRBD1 (5 bases). Germline V gene sequence: CDR1 MNHEY, CDR2 SMNVEV (reference sequence). This CDR3 comprises 17 residues. V shed 6 bases and J shed 8 bases, with 25 bases lying between them. The CDR3, as DNA: TGTGCCAGCAGAGGGCTCCGCCGGGTAGGGGCGGGGGAAAAACTGTTTTTT. This sequence encodes CASRGLRRVGAGEKLFF.

The chain combines TRBV5-6 with TRBJ1-2, with no clear D. CDR3 length equals 14 residues. CDR1 is SGHDT and CDR2 is YYEEEE in the germline V gene. V was cut by 0 bases and J by 8 bases, with 14 bases left in between. The CDR3 sequence: CASSLEVLASGYTF. In DNA form, the CDR3 reads TGTGCCAGCAGCTTGGAAGTTTTGGCTTCCGGCTACACCTTC.

The CDR3 sequence is CASSFDSPLEQYF. As DNA, the CDR3 is TGTGCCAGCAGCTTCGACAGTCCATTGGAGCAGTACTTC. This rearrangement joins TRBV7-2 to TRBJ2-7, with D possibly being TRBD1 (5 bases). This CDR3 is built from 13 residues. CDR1 and CDR2 from the germline V gene are SGHTA and FQGNSA. Deletions cut 3 bases from V and 7 bases from J, with 13 bases between.

V usage is TRBV19 and J usage is TRBJ1-1; TRBD1 matches 8 bases. The V and J ends lost 3 bases and 1 base, in that order; junction bases with no gene match: 1. The CDR3 extends over 14 amino acids. Germline values: CDR1 LNHDA, CDR2 SQIVND (reference sequence). The CDR3 region is CASSMTGENTEAFF. The CDR3 region has the DNA TGTGCCAGTAGTATGACAGGGGAGAACACTGAAGCTTTCTTT.

The V call is TRBV11-1, the J call TRBJ2-7, with TRBD1 matching over 10 bases. Germline values: CDR1 SGHAT, CDR2 FQDESV (reference sequence). This CDR3 spans 16 amino acids. J was trimmed by 4 bases and V by 2 bases; bases with no gene match: 8. CDR3 coding DNA: TGTGCCAGCAGCTTAAATAGGGGACAGGGGATGTACGAGCAGTACTTC. Translating it yields CASSLNRGQGMYEQYF.

The genes are TRBV15 and TRBJ1-1; 7 bases are shared with TRBD1. The CDR3 length is 17 residues. V was clipped by 1 base and J by 4 bases; unmatched bases: 12. CDR1 is LNHNV, CDR2 YYDKDF, per germline (reference sequence). CDR3 DNA sequence: TGTGCCACCAGCAGAGGAATGGGACAGCCCTTAAGCACTGAAGCTTTCTTT. Translation gives CATSRGMGQPLSTEAFF.

This rearrangement joins TRBV18 to TRBJ1-4; no clear D gene. Germline lookup yields CDR1 KGHSH and CDR2 LQKENI. V was trimmed by 0 bases and J by 4 bases, leaving 6 bases between them. This CDR3 has 14 residues. Here the CDR3 reads CASSPPRFNEKLFF. CDR3 coding DNA: TGTGCCAGCTCACCACCGAGGTTTAATGAAAAACTGTTTTTT. Using reference TRBV18 and TRBJ1-4 for the parts outside the CDR3, the full variable domain is NAGVMQNPRHLVRRRGQEARLRCSPMKGHSHVYWYRQLPEEGLKFMVYLQKENIIDESGMPKERFSAEFPKEGPSILRIQQVVRGDSAAYFCASSPPRFNEKLFFGSGTQLSVL.

This chain links TRBV27 with TRBJ2-7, with a possible D match to TRBD1 (6 bases). Germline-derived CDR1 and CDR2 are MNHEY and SMNVEV (reference sequence). V was shortened by 6 bases and J by 3 bases, with 15 bases between the two germline ends. This CDR3 spans 14 amino acids. The CDR3: CASRPQGRGYEQYF. For the CDR3, the DNA is TGTGCCAGCAGACCCCAGGGCAGGGGCTACGAGCAGTACTTC.

The V and J genes are TRBV6-6 and TRBJ1-1; 8 bases align to TRBD1. This CDR3 comprises 14 residues. The V gene end was trimmed by 2 bases and the J gene end by 11 bases; junction bases not matched to a gene: 10. The V gene's germline CDR1 is MNHNY and CDR2 SVGAGI (reference sequence). The CDR3 DNA reads as TGTGCCAGCAGTTACATGGAGGACAGGGCGTGGGCTTTCTTT. Encoded protein: CASSYMEDRAWAFF.

This rearrangement joins TRBV18 to TRBJ2-5, with D perhaps TRBD1 (5 bases). V lost 3 bases, J lost 2 bases, and 10 bases lay in between. The germline gives CDR1 KGHSH, CDR2 LQKENI. There are 14 residues in the CDR3. The CDR3 sequence: CASSPPAGQETQYF. The DNA of the CDR3 is TGTGCCAGCTCACCTCCGGCAGGGCAAGAGACCCAGTACTTC.

The chain is built from TRBV30 and TRBJ2-7; a possible D gene is TRBD2 (7 bases). The CDR3 runs 14 residues. V lost 0 bases and J lost 1, with 10 bases in between. The germline V gene encodes CDR1 GTSNPN and CDR2 SVGIG (reference sequence). The CDR3 coding sequence is TGTGCCTGGAGTGTAGGGGGGGCTTCCTACGAGCAGTACTTC. This sequence encodes CAWSVGGASYEQYF.

The chain recombines TRBV7-2 with TRBJ2-5, with 8 bases that match TRBD1. The junction had 6 bases not matched to a gene; V was cut back by 4 bases and J by 5 bases. Germline CDR1 is SGHTA and CDR2 is FQGNSA. The CDR3 totals 14 residues. The CDR3 loop reads CASSSVTGAETQYF. The CDR3 region has the DNA TGTGCCAGCAGCTCCGTGACAGGGGCGGAGACCCAGTACTTC.

This clone was recorded a few times. The chain recombines TRBV4-3 with TRBJ2-6, with a weak D call TRBD2 (5 bases). The V gene lost 0 bases and the J gene lost 0 bases, with 18 bases spanning the gap. The CDR3 has 20 amino acids. Germline CDR1 LGHNA, CDR2 YSLEER. As DNA, the CDR3 is TGCGCCAGCAGCCAAGAATCCGGGGTTAGCACCCTCTCTGGGGCCAACGTCCTGACTTTC. It yields the protein CASSQESGVSTLSGANVLTF.

This chain connects TRBV24-1 to TRBJ2-5; 9 nucleotides match TRBD2. The junction had 13 bases not matched to a gene; V was cut back by 4 bases and J by 5 bases. The CDR3 has 17 amino acids. Germline CDR1 and CDR2: KGHDR and SFDVKD. CDR3 sequence reads: CATSDPDSGSGVETQYF. In DNA, the CDR3 is TGTGCCACCAGTGACCCTGATAGCGGGAGTGGGGTGGAGACCCAGTACTTC.

The genes are TRBV7-3 and TRBJ2-1; D is perhaps TRBD1 (5 bases). Per the germline V gene, CDR1 is SGHTA and CDR2 is FQGTGA. V lost 0 bases to trimming and J lost 0 bases, with 9 bases between them. This CDR3 has 16 amino acids. CDR3 region: CASSLTRDSSYNEQFF. Here the CDR3 DNA reads TGTGCCAGCAGCTTAACGCGTGACAGCTCCTACAATGAGCAGTTCTTC.

The V call is TRBV25-1, the J call TRBJ2-5; 7 nucleotides agree with TRBD1. This CDR3 contains 13 residues. The trim removed 7 bases at V and 3 bases at J, leaving 5 bases unmatched. Germline V gives CDR1 MGHDK, CDR2 SYGVNS. CDR3: CASMDDREETQYF. CDR3 DNA: TGTGCCAGCATGGATGACAGGGAAGAGACCCAGTACTTC. Based on the CDR3 plus reference TRBV25-1 and TRBJ2-5, the full variable domain is EADIYQTPRYLVIGTGKKITLECSQTMGHDKMYWYQQDPGMELHLIHYSYGVNSTEKGDLSSESTVSRIRTEHFPLTLESARPSHTSQYLCASMDDREETQYFGPGTRLLVL.